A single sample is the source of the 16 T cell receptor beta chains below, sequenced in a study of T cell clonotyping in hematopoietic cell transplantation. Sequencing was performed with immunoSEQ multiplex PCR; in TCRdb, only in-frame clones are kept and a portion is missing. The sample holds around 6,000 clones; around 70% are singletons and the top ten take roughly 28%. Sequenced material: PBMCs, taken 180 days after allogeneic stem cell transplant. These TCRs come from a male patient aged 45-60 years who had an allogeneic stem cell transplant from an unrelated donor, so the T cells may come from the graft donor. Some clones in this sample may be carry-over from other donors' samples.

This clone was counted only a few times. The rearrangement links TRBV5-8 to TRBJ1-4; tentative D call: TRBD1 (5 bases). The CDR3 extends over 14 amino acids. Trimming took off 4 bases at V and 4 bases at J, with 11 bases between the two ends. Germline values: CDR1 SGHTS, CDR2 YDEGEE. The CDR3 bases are TGTGCCAGCAGCCTAAGGGGAAATAATGAAAAACTGTTTTTT. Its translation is CASSLRGNNEKLFF. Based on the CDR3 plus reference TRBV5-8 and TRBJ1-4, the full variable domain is EAGVTQSPTHLIKTRGQQATLRCSPISGHTSVYWYQQALGLGLQFLLWYDEGEERNRGNFPPRFSGRQFPNYSSELNVNALELEDSALYLCASSLRGNNEKLFFGSGTQLSVL.

This CDR3 is CASSLILTDTQYF. CDR3 bases: TGTGCCAGCAGTCTAATTTTAACAGATACGCAGTATTTT. The chain links TRBV6-5 to TRBJ2-3, with no clear D. The CDR3 has 13 residues. V lost 5 bases, J lost 3 bases, and 9 bases lay in between. In germline, CDR1 is MNHEY, CDR2 SVGAGI.

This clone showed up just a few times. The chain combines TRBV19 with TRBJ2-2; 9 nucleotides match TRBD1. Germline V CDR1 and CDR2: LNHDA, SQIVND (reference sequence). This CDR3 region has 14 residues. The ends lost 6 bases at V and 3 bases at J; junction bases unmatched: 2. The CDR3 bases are TGTGCCAGTAGGAGGACAGGGGACACCGGGGAGCTGTTTTTT. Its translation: CASRRTGDTGELFF.

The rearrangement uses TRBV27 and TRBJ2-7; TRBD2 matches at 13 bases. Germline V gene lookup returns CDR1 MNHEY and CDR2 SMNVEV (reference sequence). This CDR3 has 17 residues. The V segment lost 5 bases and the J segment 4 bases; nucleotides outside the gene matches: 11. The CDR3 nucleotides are TGTGCCAGCAGTCCGAACCGACTAGCGGGGGGTCTATACGAGCAGTACTTC. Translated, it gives CASSPNRLAGGLYEQYF.

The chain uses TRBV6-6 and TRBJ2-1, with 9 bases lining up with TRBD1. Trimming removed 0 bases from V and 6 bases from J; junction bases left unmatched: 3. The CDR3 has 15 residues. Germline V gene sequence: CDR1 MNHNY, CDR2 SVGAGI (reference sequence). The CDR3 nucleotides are TGTGCCAGCAGTTACTCGGACAGGGGAGGCAATGAGCAGTTCTTC. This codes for CASSYSDRGGNEQFF.

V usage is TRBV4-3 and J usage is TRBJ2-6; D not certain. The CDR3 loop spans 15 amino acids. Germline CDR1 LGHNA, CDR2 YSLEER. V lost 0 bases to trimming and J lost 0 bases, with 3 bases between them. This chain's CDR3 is CASSQESSGANVLTF. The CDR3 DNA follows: TGCGCCAGCAGCCAAGAAAGCTCTGGGGCCAACGTCCTGACTTTC.

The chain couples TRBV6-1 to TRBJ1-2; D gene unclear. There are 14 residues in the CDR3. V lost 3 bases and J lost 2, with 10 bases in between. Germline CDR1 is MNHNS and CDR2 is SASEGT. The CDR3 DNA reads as TGTGCCAGCAGTGATAGGATTGTCAACTATGGCTACACCTTC. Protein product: CASSDRIVNYGYTF.

CDR3 bases: TGTGCCAGCAGTGTAACTAGCGGGAGGGTATACGAGCAGTACTTC. As protein: CASSVTSGRVYEQYF. J is TRBJ2-7 and V is TRBV28, with 13 bases fitting TRBD2. The CDR3 consists of 15 residues. Germline CDR1 MDHEN, CDR2 SYDVKM. Trimming at V came to 5 bases and at J to 4 bases, leaving 5 bases not matched to a gene.

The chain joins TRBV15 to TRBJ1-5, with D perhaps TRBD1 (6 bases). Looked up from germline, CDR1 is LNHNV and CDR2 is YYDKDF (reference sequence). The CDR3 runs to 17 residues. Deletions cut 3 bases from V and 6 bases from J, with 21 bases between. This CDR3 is CATSRLTGNVLSQPQHF. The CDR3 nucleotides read TGTGCCACCAGCAGGCTAACAGGGAACGTGCTATCTCAGCCCCAGCATTTT.

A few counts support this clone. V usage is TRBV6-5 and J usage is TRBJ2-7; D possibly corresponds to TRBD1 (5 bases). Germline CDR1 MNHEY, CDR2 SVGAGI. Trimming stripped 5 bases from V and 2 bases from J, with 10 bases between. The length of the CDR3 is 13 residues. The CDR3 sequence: CASSKGNAYEQYF. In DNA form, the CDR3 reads TGTGCCAGCAGTAAGGGGAACGCCTACGAGCAGTACTTC.

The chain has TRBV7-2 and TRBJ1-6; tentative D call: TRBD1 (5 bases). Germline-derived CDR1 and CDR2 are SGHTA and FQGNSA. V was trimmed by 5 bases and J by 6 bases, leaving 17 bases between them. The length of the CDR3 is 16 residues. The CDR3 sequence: CASSQRREAGNSPLHF. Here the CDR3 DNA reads TGTGCCAGCAGCCAGCGCAGGGAGGCTGGTAATTCACCCCTCCACTTT.

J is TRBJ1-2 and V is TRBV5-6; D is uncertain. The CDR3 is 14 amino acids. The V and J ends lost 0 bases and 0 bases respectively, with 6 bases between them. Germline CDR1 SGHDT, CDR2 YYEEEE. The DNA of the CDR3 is TGTGCCAGCAGCTTGGGACGGACTAACTATGGCTACACCTTC. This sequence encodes CASSLGRTNYGYTF.

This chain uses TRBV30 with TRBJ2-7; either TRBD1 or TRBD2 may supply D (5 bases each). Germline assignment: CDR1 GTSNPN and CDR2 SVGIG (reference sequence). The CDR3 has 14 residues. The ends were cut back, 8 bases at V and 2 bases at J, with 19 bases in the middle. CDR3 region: CAGTARDPPYEQYF. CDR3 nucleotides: TGTGCCGGGACGGCCAGGGACCCCCCCTACGAGCAGTACTTC.

The CDR3, as DNA: TGTGCCTGGAGTCCTCCCGGACTAGCGGTGACAGATACGCAGTATTTT. It encodes CAWSPPGLAVTDTQYF. V gene TRBV30 combines with J gene TRBJ2-3, with 10 bases matching TRBD2. Germline-derived CDR1 and CDR2 are GTSNPN and SVGIG (reference sequence). J lost 3 bases, V lost 2 bases, and 8 bases had no gene match. The CDR3 has 16 amino acids.

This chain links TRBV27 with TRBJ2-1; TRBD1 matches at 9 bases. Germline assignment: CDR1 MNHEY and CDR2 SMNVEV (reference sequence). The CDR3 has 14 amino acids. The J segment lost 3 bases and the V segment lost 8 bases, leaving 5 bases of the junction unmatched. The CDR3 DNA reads TGTGCCAGCGGGGACAGGGATAACTACAATGAGCAGTTCTTC. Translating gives CASGDRDNYNEQFF.

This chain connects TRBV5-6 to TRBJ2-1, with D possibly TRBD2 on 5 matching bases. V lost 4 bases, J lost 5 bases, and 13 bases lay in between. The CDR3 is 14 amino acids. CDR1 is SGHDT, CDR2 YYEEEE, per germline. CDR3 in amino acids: CASSINWRDNEQFF. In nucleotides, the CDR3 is TGTGCCAGCAGCATAAACTGGCGGGACAATGAGCAGTTCTTC.